The TCR beta chain under discussion was sequenced for a study of cytomegalovirus exposure and HLA in healthy donors. Regarding this clone: Its antigen is currently unknown.

Points from the study as a whole: A later analysis linked a missense variant in DCLRE1C to the trimming of TCR beta V and J genes. Over 150 TCR beta chains were listed as cytomegalovirus-associated.

The PCR made use of 60 Vbeta and 13 Jbeta primers. How the authors handled the data: Later, an analysis found 75 million to 90 million unique TCR beta chains, and around 10 million of these were shared. Data came from immunoSEQ multiplex PCR; TCRdb stores just in-frame clones and leaves some out. V and J calls and clone size are copied from that table; D and trimming were computed from the DNA. The sample holds some 140,000 clones, approximately 69% seen once. The CDR3 is 15 amino acids. V trimming: 0 bases; J trimming: 0 bases; junction bases outside the gene matches: 1. The V gene's germline CDR1 is MNHEY and CDR2 SVGAGI.

This TCR derives from a man younger than 40 in good health and CMV-seronegative. This chain joins TRBV6-5 and TRBJ1-1, with 7 nucleotides matching TRBD1. What was sequenced was PBMCs. The CDR3, as DNA: TGTGCCAGCAGTTACTCCGGGACAGTGAACACTGAAGCTTTCTTT. This translates into CASSYSGTVNTEAFF.